This entry features one T cell receptor (beta chain) sequence. The ends were cut back, 2 bases at V and 4 bases at J, with 8 bases in the middle. The CDR3 loop spans 13 amino acids. Per the germline V gene, CDR1 is MNHEY and CDR2 is SVGAGI. The sample's time point: baseline, week 1 (first vaccination visit). Treatment meaning: pre-vaccination baseline after standard-of-care therapy. Newly diagnosed WHO grade 3 or 4 IDH1-mutant, ATRX-lost astrocytomas were identified in the donors. This entry belongs to a study of a mutant IDH1 vaccine in newly diagnosed glioma. Background on the study: Mean patient age was about 40 years; about 60% were male and around 40% female.

This table comes from immunoSEQ multiplex PCR, and its TCRdb copy is limited to in-frame clones, with some not included. The repertoire holds 45,000 to 55,000 clones, with 80% to 90% as singletons. Sequences were derived from PBMCs, sampled from a glioma patient treated with radiotherapy, temozolomide or both. This TCR derives from a man aged 40-55 years with glioma. This chain joins TRBV6-5 and TRBJ1-1; D remains ambiguous. The CDR3 protein is CASSYKILTEAFF. DNA of the CDR3: TGTGCCAGCAGTTACAAGATTCTCACTGAAGCTTTCTTT.